Shown below are 15 T cell receptor beta chains from a single sample sequenced in a study of OX40 agonist ivuxolimab in advanced cancers. Sequencing was performed with immunoSEQ multiplex PCR; in TCRdb, only in-frame clones are kept and a portion is missing. Among 50,000 to 75,000 clones listed, about 87% were seen once. Here the sequenced sample was CD4+ or CD8+ T cells sorted from blood, taken in a trial of the OX40 agonist ivuxolimab. These TCRs come from an adult with an advanced solid tumor such as melanoma, head and neck, liver or kidney cancer.

This chain joins TRBV2 and TRBJ2-7, with a weak D call TRBD1 (5 bases). This CDR3 is built from 13 residues. The V end lost 3 bases, the J end lost 3 bases, and 9 bases lay between the germline ends. The germline V gene encodes CDR1 SNHLY and CDR2 FYNNEI. The CDR3, as DNA: TGTGCCAGCAGTGACCCAGGGATCTACGAGCAGTACTTC. Encoded protein: CASSDPGIYEQYF.

V is TRBV5-4 and J is TRBJ1-2, with 7 bases lining up with TRBD1. CDR3 length: 14 amino acids. The germline V gene encodes CDR1 SGHNT and CDR2 YYREEE (reference sequence). Trimming removed 4 bases from V and 4 bases from J; junction bases left unmatched: 7. The chain's CDR3 is CASSGATGLYGYTF. The CDR3 nucleotides read TGTGCCAGCAGCGGAGCGACAGGGCTCTATGGCTACACCTTC.

V gene TRBV29-1 combines with J gene TRBJ2-2, with D possibly being TRBD2 (6 bases). V dropped 4 bases and J dropped 2 bases, with 11 bases sitting between them. The CDR3 length is 14 residues. The germline V gene has CDR1 SQVTM and CDR2 ANQGSEA. In nucleotides, the CDR3 is TGCAGCGTTGTGCCGGGAGATAACACCGGGGAGCTGTTTTTT. It specifies CSVVPGDNTGELFF.

The chain links TRBV5-4 to TRBJ2-6; D may be TRBD1 or TRBD2 (6 bases each). CDR3 length: 16 amino acids. Per germline, CDR1 SGHNT and CDR2 YYREEE (reference sequence). Trimming shortened V by 5 bases and J by 2 bases, and 14 bases separated the two germline ends. The CDR3 sequence is CASRPSAGAGANVLTF. The CDR3 DNA reads TGTGCCAGCAGACCTAGCGCAGGGGCTGGGGCCAACGTCCTGACTTTC. The full variable domain, its missing parts supplied by reference TRBV5-4 and TRBJ2-6, is ETGVTQSPTHLIKTRGQQVTLRCSSQSGHNTVSWYQQALGQGPQFIFQYYREEENGRGNFPPRFSGLQFPNYSSELNVNALELDDSALYLCASRPSAGAGANVLTFGAGSRLTVL.

The rearrangement uses TRBV28 and TRBJ2-1; 8 bases are a match to TRBD2. After removal of 3 bases from V and 9 bases from J, the junction contained 10 bases not matched to a gene. Germline assignment: CDR1 MDHEN and CDR2 SYDVKM. This CDR3 contains 15 residues. The CDR3 here is CASSFHGGATGEQFF. The CDR3 coding sequence is TGTGCCAGCAGTTTCCACGGGGGGGCCACGGGTGAGCAGTTCTTC.

The J gene is TRBJ2-5, the V gene TRBV7-2, with a possible D match to TRBD2 (6 bases). Looked up from germline, CDR1 is SGHTA and CDR2 is FQGNSA. V lost 5 bases and J 6 bases, leaving 16 bases between the germline ends. This CDR3 comprises 14 residues. The CDR3 DNA follows: TGTGCCAGCAGCCTGGGACTCCAGCAAAAGACCCAGTACTTC. Its translation is CASSLGLQQKTQYF.

For the CDR3, the DNA is TGTGCCAGCAGTTTAAGGGGGGGCCCTGGGTATGGCTACACCTTC. Translated: CASSLRGGPGYGYTF. V and J are TRBV27 and TRBJ1-2; a possible D gene is TRBD1 (6 bases). The CDR3 is made up of 15 amino acids. Germline-derived CDR1 and CDR2 are MNHEY and SMNVEV (reference sequence). Trimming stripped 2 bases from V and 5 bases from J, with 15 bases between.

J is TRBJ1-5 and V is TRBV28, with D unresolved. V was pared by 10 bases and J by 4 bases, with 11 bases between. Germline-derived CDR1 and CDR2 are MDHEN and SYDVKM. This CDR3 contains 12 residues. The CDR3 DNA sequence: TGTGCCACCGGGGTTTCTAATCAGCCCCAGCATTTT. Amino acid sequence: CATGVSNQPQHF. Variable domain in full (rest from reference TRBV28 and TRBJ1-5): DVKVTQSSRYLVKRTGEKVFLECVQDMDHENMFWYRQDPGLGLRLIYFSYDVKMKEKGDIPEGYSVSREKKERFSLILESASTNQTSMYLCATGVSNQPQHFGDGTRLSIL.

V usage is TRBV18 and J usage is TRBJ2-3; 11 positions match TRBD1. The CDR3 loop spans 17 amino acids. CDR1 and CDR2 from the germline V gene are KGHSH and LQKENI. The junction had 7 bases not matched to a gene; V was cut back by 0 bases and J by 5 bases. The CDR3 nucleotides are TGTGCCAGCTCACCACCCGGGACAGGGGGACTGAGAGATACGCAGTATTTT. This codes for CASSPPGTGGLRDTQYF.

The chain combines TRBV28 with TRBJ1-6; 7 bases match TRBD1. The V segment lost 8 bases and the J segment 6 bases; nucleotides outside the gene matches: 4. This CDR3 comprises 13 residues. CDR1 and CDR2 (germline): MDHEN, SYDVKM. In DNA, the CDR3 is TGTGCCAGCCACGGACAGGTTAATTCACCCCTCCACTTT. Amino acid sequence: CASHGQVNSPLHF.

V gene TRBV28 combines with J gene TRBJ2-7; no reliable D call. Looked up from germline, CDR1 is MDHEN and CDR2 is SYDVKM. Trimming shortened V by 8 bases and J by 3 bases, and 14 bases separated the two germline ends. The CDR3 has 13 amino acids. The chain's CDR3 is CASSTGQVYEQYF. The CDR3 nucleotides are TGTGCCAGCTCCACTGGGCAGGTCTACGAGCAGTACTTC.

Only a few counts were recorded for this clone. The chain joins TRBV19 to TRBJ1-5; unclear D gene. The germline gives CDR1 LNHDA, CDR2 SQIVND (reference sequence). There are 15 residues in the CDR3. The V gene lost 1 base and the J gene lost 5 bases, with 12 bases spanning the gap. CDR3 DNA: TGTGCCAGTAGTATAGCCGGCAGGAAGGATCAGCCCCAGCATTTT. Amino acid sequence: CASSIAGRKDQPQHF.

This chain uses TRBV30 with TRBJ2-7; 9 bases are shared with TRBD2. Germline loops: CDR1 GTSNPN, CDR2 SVGIG (reference sequence). This CDR3 is 16 amino acids long. Trimming at V came to 4 bases and at J to 1 base, leaving 11 bases not matched to a gene. Here the CDR3 reads CAWTSGKVIRSYEQYF. The CDR3 nucleotides read TGTGCCTGGACTAGCGGGAAGGTTATTCGGTCCTACGAGCAGTACTTC.

V gene TRBV7-8 combines with J gene TRBJ2-1, with 7 bases that match TRBD1. The CDR3 has 15 amino acids. The germline V gene has CDR1 SGHVS and CDR2 FQNEAQ. The ends lost 5 bases at V and 6 bases at J; junction bases unmatched: 10. CDR3 in amino acids: CASSRSGGQFNEQFF. The DNA of the CDR3 is TGTGCCAGCAGCCGCAGTGGGGGACAGTTCAATGAGCAGTTCTTC.

The CDR3 sequence: CASSEGGAQHF. The CDR3 nucleotides read TGTGCCAGCAGTGAAGGAGGGGCCCAGCATTTT. V and J are TRBV6-1 and TRBJ1-5, with D possibly matching TRBD1 (5 bases). Germline assignment: CDR1 MNHNS and CDR2 SASEGT. V was clipped by 1 base and J by 11 bases, with 6 bases between them. This CDR3 comprises 11 residues.